A selection of T cell receptor beta chains follows, all from one sample in a study of T cell responses to AZD1222 COVID-19 vaccine. Assay: immunoSEQ multiplex PCR; the TCRdb copy retains only in-frame clones and omits some. The sample has some 150,000 clones, just over 85% seen once. The sample consisted of peripheral blood, taken 28 days after the second AZD1222 dose. The receptors derive from an adult who received the AZD1222 COVID-19 vaccine. Both conserved end residues are part of each CDR3. A D gene is named only where the DNA matches it firmly. Size values are once, few and many counts, or a class for expanded clones, and some rows have none.

size: -; J: TRBJ1-4; D: TRBD1; V: TRBV5-1; DNA: TGCGCCAGCAGCTTACAGGGGGCTGACTCCGAAAAACTGTTTTTT; CDR3: CASSLQGADSEKLFF
size: -; J: TRBJ2-3; D: -; V: TRBV7-2; DNA: TGTGCCAGCAGCTTACGGACAGATACGCAGTATTTT; CDR3: CASSLRTDTQYF
size: few; J: TRBJ2-7; D: -; V: TRBV6-5; DNA: TGTGCCAGCAGTCCCACGTTAGGCTCCTACGAGCAGTACTTC; CDR3: CASSPTLGSYEQYF
size: -; J: TRBJ1-5; D: -; V: TRBV7-8; DNA: TGTGCCAGCAGCCTCAGAAGGCCGCCCTCAAATCAGCCCCAGCATTTT; CDR3: CASSLRRPPSNQPQHF
size: -; J: TRBJ1-4; D: -; V: TRBV30; DNA: TGTGCCTGGAGTGTAGGGGGTGGGGAAAAACTGTTTTTT; CDR3: CAWSVGGGEKLFF
size: -; J: TRBJ2-7; D: -; V: TRBV6-2/TRBV6-3; DNA: TGTGCCAGCAGCGCCCTTGGCTACGAGCAGTACTTC; CDR3: CASSALGYEQYF
size: -; J: TRBJ2-1; D: TRBD1; V: TRBV19; DNA: TGTGCCAGTAGTAAGGCCCCCCCAGGGGGCCACAATGAGCAGTTCTTC; CDR3: CASSKAPPGGHNEQFF
size: -; J: TRBJ1-1; D: -; V: TRBV5-1; DNA: TGCGCCAGCAGCTTGGTCCAGGAGAACACTGAAGCTTTCTTT; CDR3: CASSLVQENTEAFF
size: -; J: TRBJ1-2; D: -; V: TRBV6-1; DNA: TGTGCCAGCAGTGACCGAGGCTGGGGCTACACCTTC; CDR3: CASSDRGWGYTF
size: -; J: TRBJ1-1; D: -; V: TRBV7-8; DNA: TGTGCCAGCAGCCCGCAAGGGGGGAACACTGAAGCTTTCTTT; CDR3: CASSPQGGNTEAFF
size: once; J: TRBJ2-7; D: -; V: TRBV7-8; DNA: TGTGCCAGCAGCTTGTTCACGACCTACGAGCAGTACTTC; CDR3: CASSLFTTYEQYF
size: -; J: TRBJ1-5; D: TRBD1; V: TRBV2; DNA: TGTGCCAGCAGTGGACAGGGGGAGAATCAGCCCCAGCATTTT; CDR3: CASSGQGENQPQHF
size: once; J: TRBJ2-5; D: -; V: TRBV6-5; DNA: TGTGCCAGCAGTCAGACTCAGAGAGGAGAGACCCAGTACTTC; CDR3: CASSQTQRGETQYF
size: -; J: TRBJ1-2; D: -; V: TRBV5-1; DNA: TGCGCCAGCAGCTTGGCGGCAGGGGTTGTTCTTGGCTACACCTTC; CDR3: CASSLAAGVVLGYTF
size: -; J: TRBJ1-4; D: -; V: TRBV27; DNA: TGTGCCAGCAGTTTAGGGGGTGAGACCTATAATGAAAAACTGTTTTTT; CDR3: CASSLGGETYNEKLFF
size: -; J: TRBJ2-7; D: TRBD1; V: TRBV6-5; DNA: TGTGCCAGCAACGGCAGGGGGTCCTACGAGCAGTACTTC; CDR3: CASNGRGSYEQYF
size: -; J: TRBJ2-7; D: TRBD2; V: TRBV19; DNA: TGTGCCAGTAGTATGACGCTAGCGGGATACCACTACGAGCAGTACTTC; CDR3: CASSMTLAGYHYEQYF
size: once; J: TRBJ2-7; D: -; V: TRBV2; DNA: TGTGCCAGCAGTGAAGTCGGCTCCTCCTACGAGCAGTACTTC; CDR3: CASSEVGSSYEQYF
size: -; J: TRBJ1-6; D: -; V: TRBV5-1; DNA: TGCGCCAGCAGCTTGGCTTGGAATTCACCCCTCCACTTT; CDR3: CASSLAWNSPLHF
size: once; J: TRBJ2-3; D: -; V: TRBV7-8; DNA: TGTGCCAGCAGCTCCAGTAGCACAGATACGCAGTATTTT; CDR3: CASSSSSTDTQYF
size: once; J: TRBJ1-1; D: TRBD1; V: TRBV28; DNA: TGTGCCAGCAGAGGAGGTACCGGGACAGGGACTACCACTGAAGCTTTCTTT; CDR3: CASRGGTGTGTTTEAFF
size: -; J: TRBJ1-6; D: -; V: TRBV7-9; DNA: TGTGCCAGCAGCCCAACGGCAGGATATAATTCACCCCTCCACTTT; CDR3: CASSPTAGYNSPLHF
size: -; J: TRBJ2-7; D: -; V: TRBV5-6; DNA: TGTGCCAGCAGCTTGTGGTTGGGGTTCCCCTACGAGCAGTACTTC; CDR3: CASSLWLGFPYEQYF
size: few; J: TRBJ1-4; D: -; V: TRBV4-1; DNA: TGCGCCAGCAGCCCAGCGACAACGGAAAAACTGTTTTTT; CDR3: CASSPATTEKLFF
size: -; J: TRBJ1-2; D: -; V: TRBV6-5; DNA: TGTGCCAGCAGTTATATGGGGGATGGCTACACCTTC; CDR3: CASSYMGDGYTF
size: -; J: TRBJ2-1; D: -; V: TRBV7-9; DNA: TGTGCCAGCAGCCCCGTGTCGATGGATGAGCAGTTCTTC; CDR3: CASSPVSMDEQFF
size: -; J: TRBJ1-5; D: -; V: TRBV11-2; DNA: TGTGCCAGCAGTGTAGGAGGGTTTCAGCCCCAGCATTTT; CDR3: CASSVGGFQPQHF
size: -; J: TRBJ2-7; D: -; V: TRBV12-3/TRBV12-4; DNA: TGTGCCAGCAGTCTCCTCCCGGACGAGCAGTACTTC; CDR3: CASSLLPDEQYF
size: -; J: TRBJ2-1; D: TRBD2; V: TRBV6-4; DNA: TGTGCCAGCAGAGAAGGGACTAGCGGGAGTGCTGAGCAGTTCTTC; CDR3: CASREGTSGSAEQFF
size: once; J: TRBJ1-1; D: -; V: TRBV10-1; DNA: TGCGCCAGCAGTCCCCAACAGGGCACTGAAGCTTTCTTT; CDR3: CASSPQQGTEAFF
size: -; J: TRBJ2-1; D: -; V: TRBV18; DNA: TGTGCCAGCTCAACCTCGAGTGAGCAGTTCTTC; CDR3: CASSTSSEQFF
size: few; J: TRBJ2-3; D: -; V: TRBV27; DNA: TGTGCCAGCAGCAGAATCGGCACAGATACGCAGTATTTT; CDR3: CASSRIGTDTQYF
size: -; J: TRBJ2-7; D: -; V: TRBV7-2; DNA: TGTGCCAGCAGCCAACCGGGGGCTCAGTACTTC; CDR3: CASSQPGAQYF
size: -; J: TRBJ2-1; D: TRBD2; V: TRBV7-7; DNA: TGTGCCAGCAGCTTACTAGCGGGGGGGCCGGGCAATGAGCAGTTCTTC; CDR3: CASSLLAGGPGNEQFF
size: -; J: TRBJ2-1; D: TRBD2; V: TRBV10-1; DNA: TGCGCCAGCAGTCTCCTAGCGGGAGATGAGCAGTTCTTC; CDR3: CASSLLAGDEQFF
size: -; J: TRBJ2-5; D: -; V: TRBV2; DNA: TGTGCCAGTAGAGGTAGGGCTGAGACCCAGTACTTC; CDR3: CASRGRAETQYF
size: -; J: TRBJ2-1; D: -; V: TRBV15; DNA: TGTGCCACCAGCAGAGAACCCCTTCTGAGCTCCTACAATGAGCAGTTCTTC; CDR3: CATSREPLLSSYNEQFF
size: -; J: TRBJ2-1; D: TRBD2; V: TRBV5-3; DNA: TGTGCCAGAAGCCCACCCACTTTAGCGGGAGACGTTGGAAATGAGCAGTTCTTC; CDR3: CARSPPTLAGDVGNEQFF
size: -; J: TRBJ1-2; D: -; V: TRBV3-1/TRBV3-2; DNA: TGTGCCAGCAGCCAAGATCTCACACGGATATATGGCTACACCTTC; CDR3: CASSQDLTRIYGYTF
size: -; J: TRBJ1-2; D: TRBD1; V: TRBV29-1; DNA: TGCAGCGTTGATGGGACAGGGAGAGATGGCTACACCTTC; CDR3: CSVDGTGRDGYTF
size: -; J: TRBJ1-1; D: TRBD1; V: TRBV5-1; DNA: TGCGCCAGCAGCCCGGGACAGGTCATAAGGGACTACTACTTT; CDR3: CASSPGQVIRDYYF
size: -; J: TRBJ1-6; D: TRBD1; V: TRBV5-1; DNA: TGCGCCAGCAGCTTGGTGCAGGGGGATAATTCACCCCTCCACTTT; CDR3: CASSLVQGDNSPLHF
size: -; J: TRBJ2-7; D: -; V: TRBV5-1; DNA: TGCGCCAGCAGGGTGGCAGGAACCTACGAGCAGTACTTC; CDR3: CASRVAGTYEQYF
size: -; J: TRBJ1-3; D: -; V: TRBV5-6; DNA: TGTGCCAGCAGCCCGTACAGGGCCTCTGGAAACACCATATATTTT; CDR3: CASSPYRASGNTIYF
size: -; J: TRBJ1-1; D: TRBD1; V: TRBV6-5; DNA: TGTGCCAGCTGGGACAGGCAGGGCACTGAAGCTTTCTTT; CDR3: CASWDRQGTEAFF
size: -; J: TRBJ1-2; D: -; V: TRBV27; DNA: TGTGCCAGCAGGACAACGTGGGGAAGGTCAGACTATGGCTACACCTTC; CDR3: CASRTTWGRSDYGYTF
size: -; J: TRBJ1-2; D: -; V: TRBV7-2; DNA: TGTGCCAGCAGCCTCGACAGCTATGGCTACACCTTC; CDR3: CASSLDSYGYTF
size: once; J: TRBJ1-6; D: TRBD1; V: TRBV6-5; DNA: TGTGCCAGCAGTTATTGGACAGGGAATTCACCCCTCCACTTT; CDR3: CASSYWTGNSPLHF